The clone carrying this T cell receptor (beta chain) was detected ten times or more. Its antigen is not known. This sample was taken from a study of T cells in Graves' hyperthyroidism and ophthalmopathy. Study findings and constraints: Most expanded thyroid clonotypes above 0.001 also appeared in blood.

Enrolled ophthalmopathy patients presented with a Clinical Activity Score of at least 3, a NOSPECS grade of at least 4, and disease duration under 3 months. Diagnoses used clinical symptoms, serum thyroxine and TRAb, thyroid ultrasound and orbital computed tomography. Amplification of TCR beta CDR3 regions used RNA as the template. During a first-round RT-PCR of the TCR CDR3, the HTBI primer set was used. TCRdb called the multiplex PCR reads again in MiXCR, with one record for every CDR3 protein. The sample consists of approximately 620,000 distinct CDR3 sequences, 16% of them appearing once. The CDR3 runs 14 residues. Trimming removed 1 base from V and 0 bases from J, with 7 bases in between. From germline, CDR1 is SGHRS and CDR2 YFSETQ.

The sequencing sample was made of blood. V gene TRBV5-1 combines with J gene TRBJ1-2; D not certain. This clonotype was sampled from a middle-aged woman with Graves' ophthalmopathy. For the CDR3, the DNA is TGCGCCAGCAGCTTGAGTAATGCTAACTATGGCTACACCTTC. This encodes CASSLSNANYGYTF.